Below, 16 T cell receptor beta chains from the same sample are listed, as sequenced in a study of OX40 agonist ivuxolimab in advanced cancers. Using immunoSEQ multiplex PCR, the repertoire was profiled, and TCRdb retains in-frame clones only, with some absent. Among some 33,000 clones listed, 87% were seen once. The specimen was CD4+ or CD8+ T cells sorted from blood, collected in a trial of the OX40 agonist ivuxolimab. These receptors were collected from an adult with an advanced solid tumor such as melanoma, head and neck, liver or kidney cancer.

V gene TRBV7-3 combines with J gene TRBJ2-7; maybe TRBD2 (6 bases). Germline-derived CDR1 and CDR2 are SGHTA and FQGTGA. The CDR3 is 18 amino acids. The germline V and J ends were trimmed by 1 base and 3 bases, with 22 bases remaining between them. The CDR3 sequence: CASSLIRRVGKRHYEQYF. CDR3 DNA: TGTGCCAGCAGCTTAATCAGGAGGGTCGGGAAGCGCCACTACGAGCAGTACTTC. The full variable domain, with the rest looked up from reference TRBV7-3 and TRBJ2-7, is GAGVSQTPSNKVTEKGKYVELRCDPISGHTALYWYRQSLGQGPEFLIYFQGTGAADDSGLPNDRFFAVRPEGSVSTLKIQRTERGDSAVYLCASSLIRRVGKRHYEQYFGPGTRLTVT.

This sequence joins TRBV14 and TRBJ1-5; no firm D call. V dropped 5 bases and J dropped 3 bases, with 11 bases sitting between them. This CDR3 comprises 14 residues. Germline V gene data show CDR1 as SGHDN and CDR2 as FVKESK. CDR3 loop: CASSAAGFNQPQHF. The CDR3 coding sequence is TGTGCCAGCAGCGCAGCGGGGTTCAATCAGCCCCAGCATTTT.

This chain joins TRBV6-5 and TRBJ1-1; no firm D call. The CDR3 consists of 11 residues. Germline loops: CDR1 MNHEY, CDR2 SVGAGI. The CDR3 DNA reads TGTGCGTGCAAACGGGGCACTGAAGCTTTCTTT. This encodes CACKRGTEAFF.

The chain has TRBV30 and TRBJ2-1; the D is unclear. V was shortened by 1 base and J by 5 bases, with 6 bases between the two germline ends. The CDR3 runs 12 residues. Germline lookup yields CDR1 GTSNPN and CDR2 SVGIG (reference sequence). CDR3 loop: CAWSASDNEQFF. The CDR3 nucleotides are TGTGCCTGGAGTGCATCGGACAATGAGCAGTTCTTC.

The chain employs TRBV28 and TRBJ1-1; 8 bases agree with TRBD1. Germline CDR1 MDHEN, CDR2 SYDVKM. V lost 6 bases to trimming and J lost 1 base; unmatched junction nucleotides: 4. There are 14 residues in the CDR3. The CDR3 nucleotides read TGTGCCAGCAGACCGGGACAGGCGAACACTGAAGCTTTCTTT. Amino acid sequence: CASRPGQANTEAFF.

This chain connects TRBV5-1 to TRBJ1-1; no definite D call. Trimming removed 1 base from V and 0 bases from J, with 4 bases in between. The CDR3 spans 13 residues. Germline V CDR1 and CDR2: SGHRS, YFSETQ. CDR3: CASSLQMNTEAFF. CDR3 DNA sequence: TGCGCCAGCAGCTTGCAGATGAACACTGAAGCTTTCTTT. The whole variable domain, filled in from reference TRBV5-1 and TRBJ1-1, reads KAGVTQTPRYLIKTRGQQVTLSCSPISGHRSVSWYQQTPGQGLQFLFEYFSETQRNKGNFPGRFSGRQFSNSRSEMNVSTLELGDSALYLCASSLQMNTEAFFGQGTRLTVV.

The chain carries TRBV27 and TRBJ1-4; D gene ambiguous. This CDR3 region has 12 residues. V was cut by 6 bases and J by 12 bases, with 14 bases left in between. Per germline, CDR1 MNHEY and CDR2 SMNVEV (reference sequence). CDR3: CASSVGGVELFF. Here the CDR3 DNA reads TGTGCCAGCAGCGTAGGTGGGGTGGAACTGTTTTTT.

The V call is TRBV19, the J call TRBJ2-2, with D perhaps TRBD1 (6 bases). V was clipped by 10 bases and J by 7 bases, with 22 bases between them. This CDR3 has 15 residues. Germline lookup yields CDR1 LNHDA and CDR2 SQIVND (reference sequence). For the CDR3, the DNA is TGTGCCACTACTGCCGCCTGGGGGCCGGGCGGGGAGCTGTTTTTT. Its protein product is CATTAAWGPGGELFF.

CDR3 DNA sequence: TGTGCCAGCAGCTTCCGACAGGGGAATGAAAAACTGTTTTTT. It encodes CASSFRQGNEKLFF. The gene calls are TRBV13 and TRBJ1-4; 8 nucleotides line up with TRBD1. In germline, CDR1 is PRHDT, CDR2 FYEKMQ (reference sequence). The CDR3 extends over 14 amino acids. V trimming: 3 bases; J trimming: 5 bases; junction bases outside the gene matches: 2.

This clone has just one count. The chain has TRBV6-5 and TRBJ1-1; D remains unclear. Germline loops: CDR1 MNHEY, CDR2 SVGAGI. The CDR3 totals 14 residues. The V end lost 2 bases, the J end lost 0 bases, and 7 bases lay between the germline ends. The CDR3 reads CASSYGSLNTEAFF. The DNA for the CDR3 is TGTGCCAGCAGTTACGGCAGCTTGAACACTGAAGCTTTCTTT.

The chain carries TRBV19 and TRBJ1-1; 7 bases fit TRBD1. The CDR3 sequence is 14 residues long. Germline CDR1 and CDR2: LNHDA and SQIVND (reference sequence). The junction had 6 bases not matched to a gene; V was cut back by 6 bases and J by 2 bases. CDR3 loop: CASRTTGLNTEAFF. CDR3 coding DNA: TGTGCCAGTAGAACGACAGGGTTAAACACTGAAGCTTTCTTT. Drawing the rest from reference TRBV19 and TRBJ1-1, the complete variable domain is DGGITQSPKYLFRKEGQNVTLSCEQNLNHDAMYWYRQDPGQGLRLIYYSQIVNDFQKGDIAEGYSVSREKKESFPLTVTSAQKNPTAFYLCASRTTGLNTEAFFGQGTRLTVV.

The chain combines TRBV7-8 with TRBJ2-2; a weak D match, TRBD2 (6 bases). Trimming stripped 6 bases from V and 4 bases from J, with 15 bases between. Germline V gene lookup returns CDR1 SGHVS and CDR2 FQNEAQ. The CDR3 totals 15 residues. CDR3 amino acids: CASSGGEVGTGELFF. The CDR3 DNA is TGTGCCAGCAGTGGAGGGGAGGTGGGCACCGGGGAGCTGTTTTTT.

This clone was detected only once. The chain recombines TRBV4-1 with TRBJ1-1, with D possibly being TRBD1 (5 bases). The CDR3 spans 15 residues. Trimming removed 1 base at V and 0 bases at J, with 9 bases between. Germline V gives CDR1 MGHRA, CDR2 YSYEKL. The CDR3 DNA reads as TGCGCCAGCAGCCAAGGAGGGGCTATGAACACTGAAGCTTTCTTT. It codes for CASSQGGAMNTEAFF.

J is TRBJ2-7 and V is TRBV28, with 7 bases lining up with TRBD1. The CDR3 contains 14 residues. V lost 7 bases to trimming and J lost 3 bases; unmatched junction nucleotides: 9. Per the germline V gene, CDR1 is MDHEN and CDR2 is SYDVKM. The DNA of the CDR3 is TGTGCCAGCATCCCGACAGGGAACTACTACGAGCAGTACTTC. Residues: CASIPTGNYYEQYF.

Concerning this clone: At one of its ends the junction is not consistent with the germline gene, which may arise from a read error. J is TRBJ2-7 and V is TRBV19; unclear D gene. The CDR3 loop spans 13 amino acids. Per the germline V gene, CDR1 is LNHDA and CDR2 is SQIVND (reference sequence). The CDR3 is CAGSISKLYEQYF. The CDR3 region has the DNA TGTGCCGGTAGTATCTCAAAACTCTACGAGCAGTACTTC.

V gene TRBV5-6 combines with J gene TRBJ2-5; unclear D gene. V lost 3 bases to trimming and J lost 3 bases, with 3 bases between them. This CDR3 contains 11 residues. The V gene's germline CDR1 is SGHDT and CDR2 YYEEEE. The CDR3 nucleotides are TGTGCCAGCAGCTGGGAAGAGACCCAGTACTTC. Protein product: CASSWEETQYF.